Reported below is one T cell receptor beta chain. Antigen unknown. These data come from a study of CXCR3-negative and CXCR3-positive naive CD8 T cells. General study points: Memory cells differed in TRBV-TRBJ usage, but naive CXCR3-negative and CXCR3-positive cells had similar usage. Whereas both naive subsets had comparably high diversity, memory CD8+ cells had much lower diversity.

Phenotypically, naive CD8+ T cells corresponded to CD45RO-CCR7+CD27+CD95-. Researchers prepared the TRB cDNA libraries using 5' RACE with UMI labels. From the 5' RACE reads, TCRdb lists one entry per CDR3 protein and no DNA. Recorded for this sample: around 50,000 distinct CDR3 sequences. This CDR3 is built from 13 residues. Germline lookup yields CDR1 MNHEY and CDR2 SVGEGT. The sequence was collected from a human donor in good health. Some clones in this sample may be carry-over from other donors' samples. This sequence joins TRBV6-2 or TRBV6-3 and TRBJ2-1; TCRdb lists TRBD1, though no DNA is available to test this call. The sequencing input was naive CXCR3- CD8+ T cells from blood. Subset: CD45RO-CCR7+CD27+CD95- naive CD8+ T cells lacking CXCR3 (TNR3-). The CDR3 sequence is CASSYPGYNEQFF.